A single sample is the source of the 20 T cell receptor beta chains below, sequenced in a study of graft-versus-host responses after intestinal transplantation. Profiled with immunoSEQ multiplex PCR; TCRdb holds only in-frame clones, not every one. The sample gives tens of thousands of clones, around 83% of which show up once; roughly 3.4% is in the top ten. The material was PBMCs, obtained less than 1,400 days after transplant. The origin of the receptors is a human patient who received an intestinal transplant, so some T cells may come from the graft donor.

The V call is TRBV7-9, the J call TRBJ2-1; 10 bases fit TRBD2. Germline trimming cut 3 bases from V and 7 bases from J; bases unmatched to any gene: 6. CDR3 length: 15 amino acids. Germline V gene sequence: CDR1 SEHNR, CDR2 FQNEAQ (reference sequence). This chain's CDR3 is CASSLGLARGNEQFF. The CDR3 DNA is TGTGCCAGCAGCTTGGGACTAGCGAGAGGAAATGAGCAGTTCTTC. The variable domain in full, with the rest retrieved from reference TRBV7-9 and TRBJ2-1, is DTGVSQNPRHKITKRGQNVTFRCDPISEHNRLYWYRQTLGQGPEFLTYFQNEAQLEKSRLLSDRFSAERPKGSFSTLEIQRTEQGDSAMYLCASSLGLARGNEQFFGPGTRLTVL.

The V call is TRBV19, the J call TRBJ1-6; D possibly corresponds to TRBD1 (6 bases). Trimming removed 7 bases at V and 5 bases at J, with 12 bases between. The CDR3 consists of 14 residues. The germline V gene has CDR1 LNHDA and CDR2 SQIVND (reference sequence). Here the CDR3 DNA reads TGTGCCAGTACCGGGACACCCAATAATTCACCCCTCCACTTT. It specifies CASTGTPNNSPLHF. The full variable domain, with the rest looked up from reference TRBV19 and TRBJ1-6, is DGGITQSPKYLFRKEGQNVTLSCEQNLNHDAMYWYRQDPGQGLRLIYYSQIVNDFQKGDIAEGYSVSREKKESFPLTVTSAQKNPTAFYLCASTGTPNNSPLHFGNGTRLTVT.

This clone was recorded a few times. The chain has TRBV13 and TRBJ1-6; D remains unclear. There are 13 residues in the CDR3. CDR1 is PRHDT, CDR2 FYEKMQ, per germline (reference sequence). V gave up 4 bases and J gave up 6 bases, with 7 bases separating them. The CDR3 region has the DNA TGTGCCAGCAGCTCGGGATTTAATTCACCCCTCCACTTT. This translates into CASSSGFNSPLHF.

V usage is TRBV28 and J usage is TRBJ1-2; D is unresolved. V lost 3 bases and J 0 bases, leaving 20 bases between the germline ends. Germline values: CDR1 MDHEN, CDR2 SYDVKM. The CDR3 consists of 18 residues. CDR3 loop: CASSFRSAQRRANYGYTF. In DNA form, the CDR3 reads TGTGCCAGCAGTTTTAGGTCAGCGCAGCGGAGGGCTAACTATGGCTACACCTTC.

This chain joins TRBV5-1 and TRBJ2-5; TRBD2 matches 9 bases. The DNA end lines up better with TRBJ2-7; the J call may be wrong. The CDR3 has 16 residues. CDR1 SGHRS and CDR2 YFSETQ come from the germline V gene. In nucleotides, the CDR3 is TGCGCCAGCAGCTTGCTTGGACTAGCGAAGACCTACGAGCAGTACTTC. This encodes CASSLLGLAKTYEQYF.

In the case of this clone: The junction does not match germline at one end; this may be a read error. The chain couples TRBV6-1 to TRBJ1-2, with D tentatively TRBD1 (6 bases). Germline V lookup: CDR1 MNHNS, CDR2 SASEGT. This CDR3 is built from 15 residues. CDR3 loop: CASSEQDGQSGRDAF. CDR3 bases: TGTGCCAGCAGTGAACAAGACGGACAGTCCGGGAGGGATGCCTTC.

This clone was detected only a few times. The chain employs TRBV27 and TRBJ1-1; tentative D call: TRBD1 (5 bases). The CDR3 extends over 18 amino acids. The V gene lost 6 bases and the J gene lost 5 bases, with 28 bases spanning the gap. The germline V gene encodes CDR1 MNHEY and CDR2 SMNVEV (reference sequence). DNA of the CDR3: TGTGCCAGCAGCCCCCCTCCCCCGGGACTCGCGCGGGGGACTGAAGCTTTCTTT. This gives the protein CASSPPPPGLARGTEAFF.

V gene TRBV10-3 combines with J gene TRBJ2-1, with D uncertain. V was clipped by 0 bases and J by 0 bases, with 12 bases between them. This CDR3 is 17 amino acids long. The germline gives CDR1 ENHRY, CDR2 SYGVKD. The CDR3 loop reads CAISESRVDRSYNEQFF. Here the CDR3 DNA reads TGTGCCATCAGTGAGTCGAGAGTTGACCGCTCCTACAATGAGCAGTTCTTC.

The V call is TRBV27, the J call TRBJ2-7, with 7 bases identical to TRBD2. The CDR3 loop spans 13 amino acids. Losses at the gene ends were 8 bases for V and 2 bases for J; bases not matched to a gene: 6. Germline CDR1 and CDR2: MNHEY and SMNVEV (reference sequence). Written as DNA, the CDR3 is TGTGCCAGCGGATCGGGAGGAGCCTACGAGCAGTACTTC. It specifies CASGSGGAYEQYF.

CDR3 protein: CASSQSQGANTEAFF. The CDR3 nucleotides read TGCGCCAGCAGCCAAAGCCAGGGAGCGAACACTGAAGCTTTCTTT. The chain recombines TRBV4-1 with TRBJ1-1; possibly TRBD1 for D (5 bases). Per the germline V gene, CDR1 is MGHRA and CDR2 is YSYEKL. The germline V and J ends were trimmed by 2 bases and 1 base, with 11 bases remaining between them. The CDR3 consists of 15 residues.

This rearrangement joins TRBV6-6 to TRBJ2-1; D not certain. V gave up 6 bases and J gave up 7 bases, with 10 bases separating them. Germline CDR1 MNHNY, CDR2 SVGAGI (reference sequence). The CDR3 length is 12 residues. The CDR3 sequence is CASRPESNEQFF. CDR3 nucleotide sequence: TGTGCCAGCAGGCCTGAGAGTAATGAGCAGTTCTTC.

This chain uses TRBV5-1 with TRBJ1-2, with 10 bases identical to TRBD1. Trimming at V came to 4 bases and at J to 5 bases, leaving 8 bases not matched to a gene. The CDR3 length is 15 residues. The V gene's germline CDR1 is SGHRS and CDR2 YFSETQ. Written as DNA, the CDR3 is TGCGCCAGCAGCGCCCCCGGGACAGGGGTTTATGGCTACACCTTC. It codes for CASSAPGTGVYGYTF.

J is TRBJ2-6 and V is TRBV28, with 12 bases aligning to TRBD2. The V gene end was trimmed by 2 bases and the J gene end by 1 base; junction bases not matched to a gene: 12. CDR3 length equals 21 residues. The germline V gene encodes CDR1 MDHEN and CDR2 SYDVKM. The CDR3 loop is CASSLKASGGARTSGANVLTF. CDR3 bases: TGTGCCAGCAGTTTAAAAGCTAGCGGGGGGGCCCGTACGTCTGGGGCCAACGTCCTGACTTTC.

This clone is medium-sized within its sample. The rearrangement joins TRBV5-1 to TRBJ2-1; no clear D. The CDR3 loop spans 16 amino acids. Germline V CDR1 and CDR2: SGHRS, YFSETQ. Trimming took 0 bases from V and 0 from J, leaving 10 bases between them. The CDR3 spells CASSLVPESSYNEQFF. For the CDR3, the DNA is TGCGCCAGCAGCTTGGTCCCAGAGAGCTCCTACAATGAGCAGTTCTTC. The variable domain in full, completed from reference TRBV5-1 and TRBJ2-1, reads KAGVTQTPRYLIKTRGQQVTLSCSPISGHRSVSWYQQTPGQGLQFLFEYFSETQRNKGNFPGRFSGRQFSNSRSEMNVSTLELGDSALYLCASSLVPESSYNEQFFGPGTRLTVL.

This sequence joins TRBV27 and TRBJ1-3; 9 bases map to TRBD1. Germline V CDR1 and CDR2: MNHEY, SMNVEV (reference sequence). This CDR3 comprises 16 residues. With 4 bases clipped from V and 3 bases from J, the junction kept 7 bases outside the gene matches. The CDR3 DNA is TGTGCCAGCAGTTCCGTCGGACAGGGGTATGGAAACACCATATATTTT. Amino acid sequence: CASSSVGQGYGNTIYF.

This clone was seen once. The V gene is TRBV5-1, the J gene TRBJ1-6; D not resolved. This CDR3 has 14 residues. Germline values: CDR1 SGHRS, CDR2 YFSETQ. V was shortened by 3 bases and J by 7 bases, with 11 bases between the two germline ends. The CDR3: CASSSDGPNSPLHF. CDR3 DNA: TGCGCCAGCAGCTCGGACGGACCCAATTCACCCCTCCACTTT.

This chain joins TRBV10-2 and TRBJ1-2, with D uncertain. The V and J ends lost 7 bases and 2 bases respectively, with 11 bases between them. CDR1 and CDR2 from the germline V gene are WSHSY and SAAADI. This CDR3 region has 13 residues. The DNA for the CDR3 is TGCGCCAGCACTCCCGACGGGAACTATGGCTACACCTTC. Amino acids: CASTPDGNYGYTF.

The table lists this clone with a count of one. The V gene is TRBV27, the J gene TRBJ2-7; the match to TRBD1 covers 8 bases. Germline V gene sequence: CDR1 MNHEY, CDR2 SMNVEV (reference sequence). The CDR3 is 15 residues long. V dropped 5 bases and J dropped 0; count of bases not matched to a gene: 6. CDR3 sequence reads: CASSPRTGPSYEQYF. CDR3 in DNA: TGTGCCAGCAGTCCCCGGACAGGGCCCTCCTACGAGCAGTACTTC.

V is TRBV5-4 and J is TRBJ1-3; no clear D. The CDR3 is 17 residues long. The germline CDR1 and CDR2 sequences are SGHNT and YYREEE (reference sequence). V was trimmed by 0 bases and J by 0 bases, leaving 13 bases between them. The CDR3 nucleotides are TGTGCCAGCAGCTTGGGCCGCTGGACGGACTCTGGAAACACCATATATTTT. Its protein product is CASSLGRWTDSGNTIYF. The full variable domain, in which reference TRBV5-4 and TRBJ1-3 provide the parts outside the CDR3, is ETGVTQSPTHLIKTRGQQVTLRCSSQSGHNTVSWYQQALGQGPQFIFQYYREEENGRGNFPPRFSGLQFPNYSSELNVNALELDDSALYLCASSLGRWTDSGNTIYFGEGSWLTVV.

The chain links TRBV15 to TRBJ2-7, with a tentative D call TRBD1 (7 bases). The CDR3 covers 16 residues. V was pared by 0 bases and J by 3 bases, with 15 bases between. Germline-derived CDR1 and CDR2 are LNHNV and YYDKDF (reference sequence). The CDR3 sequence is CATSRDQGGPLYEQYF. As DNA, the CDR3 is TGTGCCACCAGCAGAGATCAGGGGGGTCCTCTCTACGAGCAGTACTTC.